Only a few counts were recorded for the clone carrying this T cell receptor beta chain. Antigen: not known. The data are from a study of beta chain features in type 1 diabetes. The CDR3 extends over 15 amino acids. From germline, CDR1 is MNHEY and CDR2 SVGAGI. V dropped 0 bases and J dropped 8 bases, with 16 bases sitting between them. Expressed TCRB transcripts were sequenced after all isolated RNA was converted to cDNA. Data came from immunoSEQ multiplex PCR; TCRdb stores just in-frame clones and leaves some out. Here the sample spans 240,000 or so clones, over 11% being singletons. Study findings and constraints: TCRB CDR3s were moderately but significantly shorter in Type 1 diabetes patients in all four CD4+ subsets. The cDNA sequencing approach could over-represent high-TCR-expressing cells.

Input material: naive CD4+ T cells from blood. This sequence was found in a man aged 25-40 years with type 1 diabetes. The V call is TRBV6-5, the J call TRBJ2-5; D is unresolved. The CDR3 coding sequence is TGTGCCAGCAGTTACTCTCTTAGCCGGTTAGGTACCCAGTACTTC. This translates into CASSYSLSRLGTQYF.